This TCR beta chain was sequenced in a study of glioma-infiltrating T cells. The CDR3 contains 13 residues. Trimming took off 6 bases at V and 6 bases at J, with 15 bases between the two ends. Germline V lookup: CDR1 SGHAT, CDR2 FQNNGV. TCR alpha and beta CDR3 regions were amplified from RNA using iRepertoire nested multiplex PCR. Each CDR3 protein is one row after TCRdb ran MiXCR on the multiplex PCR reads. The table records roughly 100,000 distinct CDR3 sequences, about 30% of them present only once. This TCR was recovered from a human donor with low-grade glioma or glioblastoma, undergoing nonglioma brain surgery, or in good health (not recorded which). Sequenced material: glioma tissue, nonneoplastic brain tissue, or PBMCs (not recorded which). The chain is built from TRBV11-2 and TRBJ2-7; D unresolved. CDR3 sequence (DNA): TGTGCCAGCAGACAGCTCGGCAGGCGCGAGCAGTACTTC. The encoded protein is CASRQLGRREQYF.